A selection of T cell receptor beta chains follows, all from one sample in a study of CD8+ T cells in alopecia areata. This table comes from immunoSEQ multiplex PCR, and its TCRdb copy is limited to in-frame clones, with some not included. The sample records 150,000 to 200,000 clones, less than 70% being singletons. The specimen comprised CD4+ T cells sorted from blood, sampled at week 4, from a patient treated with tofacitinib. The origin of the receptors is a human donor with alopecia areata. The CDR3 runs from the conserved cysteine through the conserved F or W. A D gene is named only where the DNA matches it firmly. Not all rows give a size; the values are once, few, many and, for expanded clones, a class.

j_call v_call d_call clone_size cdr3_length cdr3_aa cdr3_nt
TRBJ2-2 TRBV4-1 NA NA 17 CASSQGGTQKVTGELFF TGCGCCAGCAGCCAAGGGGGCACCCAAAAAGTAACCGGGGAGCTGTTTTTT
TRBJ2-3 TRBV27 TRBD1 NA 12 CASTLTGGTQYF TGTGCCAGCACCTTAACAGGGGGTACGCAGTATTTT
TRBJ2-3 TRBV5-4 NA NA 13 CASSFEPLDTQYF TGTGCCAGCAGCTTCGAACCTCTAGATACGCAGTATTTT
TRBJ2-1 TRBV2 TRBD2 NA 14 CASSVGGSYNEQFF TGTGCCAGCAGTGTGGGGGGGTCCTACAATGAGCAGTTCTTC
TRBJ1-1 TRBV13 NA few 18 CASSHALGTNALNTEAFF TGTGCCAGCAGCCATGCTTTGGGCACTAACGCCCTGAACACTGAAGCTTTCTTT
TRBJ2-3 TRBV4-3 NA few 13 CASSQTPRDTQYF TGCGCCAGCAGCCAAACACCCAGGGATACGCAGTATTTT
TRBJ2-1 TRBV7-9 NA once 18 CASSLPVRAGQRYNEQFF TGTGCCAGCAGCTTGCCCGTGCGGGCAGGCCAAAGATACAATGAGCAGTTCTTC
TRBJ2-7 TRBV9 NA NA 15 CASSSLGGGFNEQYF TGTGCCAGCAGCTCCCTCGGGGGAGGCTTTAACGAGCAGTACTTC
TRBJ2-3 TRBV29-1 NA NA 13 CSVVGLFTDTQYF TGCAGCGTTGTTGGCCTCTTCACAGATACGCAGTATTTT
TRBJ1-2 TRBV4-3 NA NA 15 CASSHKGGTNYGYTF TGCGCCAGCAGCCACAAGGGGGGAACCAACTATGGCTACACCTTC
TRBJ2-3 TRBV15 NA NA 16 CATSRDAASSTDTQYF TGTGCCACCAGCAGAGATGCAGCGTCTAGCACAGATACGCAGTATTTT
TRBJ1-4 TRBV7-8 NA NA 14 CASSLMGWGEKLFF TGTGCCAGCAGCTTGATGGGATGGGGAGAAAAACTGTTTTTT
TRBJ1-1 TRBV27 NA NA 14 CASSGRAPPSEAFF TGTGCCAGCAGTGGACGGGCCCCACCTTCTGAAGCTTTCTTT
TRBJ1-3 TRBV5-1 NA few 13 CASSTDSGNTIYF TGCGCCAGCAGCACCGACAGTGGAAACACCATATATTTT
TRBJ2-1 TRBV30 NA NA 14 CAWSRGGAYNEQFF TGTGCCTGGAGTAGAGGGGGGGCATACAATGAGCAGTTCTTC
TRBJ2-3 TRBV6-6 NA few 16 CASSWGGGSIGDTQYF TGTGCCAGCAGTTGGGGGGGCGGGTCAATCGGAGATACGCAGTATTTT
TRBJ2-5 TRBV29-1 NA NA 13 CSVEGSTRETQYF TGCAGCGTTGAGGGATCCACCAGAGAGACCCAGTACTTC
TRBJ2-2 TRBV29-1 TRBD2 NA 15 CSVEGTSGGTGELFF TGCAGCGTTGAAGGGACTAGCGGGGGAACCGGGGAGCTGTTTTTT
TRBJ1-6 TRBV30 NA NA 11 CAWSVSSPLHF TGTGCCTGGAGTGTCAGTTCACCCCTCCACTTT
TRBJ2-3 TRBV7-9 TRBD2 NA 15 CASSSTSGYTDTQYF TGTGCCAGCAGCTCGACTAGCGGGTACACAGATACGCAGTATTTT
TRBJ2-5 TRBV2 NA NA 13 CASTTWGPGTQYF TGTGCCAGCACCACTTGGGGGCCGGGAACCCAGTACTTC
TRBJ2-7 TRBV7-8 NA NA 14 CASSSRAGSYEQYF TGTGCCAGCAGCTCCAGGGCCGGCTCCTACGAGCAGTACTTC
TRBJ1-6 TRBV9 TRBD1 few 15 CASSSQGAVGSPLHF TGTGCCAGCAGCTCTCAGGGGGCTGTTGGTTCACCCCTCCACTTT
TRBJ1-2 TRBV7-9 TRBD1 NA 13 CASSLEGQGGYTF TGTGCCAGCAGCTTAGAGGGACAGGGTGGCTACACCTTC
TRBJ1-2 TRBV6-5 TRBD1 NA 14 CASSNRGEIGGYTF TGTGCCAGCAGTAACAGGGGGGAGATCGGAGGCTACACCTTC
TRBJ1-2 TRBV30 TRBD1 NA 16 CAWSVKSRQGVYGYTF TGTGCCTGGAGTGTAAAGTCCCGACAGGGAGTCTATGGCTACACCTTC
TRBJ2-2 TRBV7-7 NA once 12 CASSQTNGELFF TGTGCTAGCAGCCAGACCAACGGGGAGCTGTTTTTT
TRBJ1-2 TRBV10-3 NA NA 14 CAISVAGPGSGYTF TGTGCCATCAGTGTGGCAGGGCCAGGGAGCGGCTACACCTTC
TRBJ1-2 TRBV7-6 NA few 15 CASSLVPQGSYGYTF TGTGCCAGCAGCTTAGTTCCCCAGGGAAGCTATGGCTACACCTTC
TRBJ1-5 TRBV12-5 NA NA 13 CASGLVPNQPQHF TGTGCTAGTGGTTTGGTCCCGAATCAGCCCCAGCATTTT
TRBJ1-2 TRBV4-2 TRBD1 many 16 CASSQDLSRGPYGYTF TGTGCCAGCAGCCAAGATCTCTCCAGGGGGCCCTATGGCTACACCTTC
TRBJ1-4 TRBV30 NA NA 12 CAWSVVGEKLFF TGTGCCTGGAGTGTAGTAGGGGAAAAACTGTTTTTT
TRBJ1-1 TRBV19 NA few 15 CASRRREGLDTEAFF TGTGCCAGTAGGAGGCGGGAGGGCCTGGACACTGAAGCTTTCTTT
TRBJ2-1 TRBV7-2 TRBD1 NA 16 CASSLAAGGRVNEQFF TGTGCCAGCAGCTTAGCGGCAGGGGGCAGGGTCAATGAGCAGTTCTTC
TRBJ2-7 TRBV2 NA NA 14 CASRRWQDAYEQYF TGTGCCAGCCGCAGGTGGCAGGATGCCTACGAGCAGTACTTC
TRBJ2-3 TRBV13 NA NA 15 CASSLGRVSTDTQYF TGTGCCAGCAGCTTAGGGAGGGTTAGCACAGATACGCAGTATTTT
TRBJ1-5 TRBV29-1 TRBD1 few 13 CSVGQGTDQPQHF TGCAGCGTGGGACAGGGAACCGATCAGCCCCAGCATTTT
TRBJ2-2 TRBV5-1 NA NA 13 CASSLVDTGELFF TGCGCCAGCAGCTTGGTCGACACCGGGGAGCTGTTTTTT
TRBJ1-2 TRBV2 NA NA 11 CASRLQYGYTF TGTGCCAGCCGCCTCCAATATGGCTACACCTTC
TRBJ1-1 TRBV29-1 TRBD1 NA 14 CSVEQGAVRTEAFF TGCAGCGTTGAACAGGGGGCTGTTCGGACTGAAGCTTTCTTT
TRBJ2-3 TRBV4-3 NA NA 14 CASSQVPAADTQYF TGCGCCAGCAGCCAAGTCCCGGCGGCAGATACGCAGTATTTT
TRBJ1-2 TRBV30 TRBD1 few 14 CAWSVPQGAIGYTF TGTGCCTGGAGTGTACCCCAGGGGGCAATTGGCTACACCTTC
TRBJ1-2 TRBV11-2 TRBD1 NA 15 CASSLRQGNNYGYTF TGTGCCAGCAGCCTAAGACAGGGAAATAACTATGGCTACACCTTC
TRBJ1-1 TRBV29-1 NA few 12 CSVARGRTEAFF TGCAGCGTTGCGCGGGGGAGGACTGAAGCTTTCTTT
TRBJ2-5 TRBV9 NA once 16 CASSPTRGAAPETQYF TGTGCCAGCAGCCCAACCCGGGGGGCGGCCCCGGAGACCCAGTACTTC
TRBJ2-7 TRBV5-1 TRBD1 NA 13 CASSSGTAYEQYF TGCGCCAGCAGCTCCGGGACAGCCTACGAGCAGTACTTC
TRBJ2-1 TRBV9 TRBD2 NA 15 CASSVGSGGRGEQFF TGTGCCAGCAGCGTAGGCAGCGGGGGGCGGGGTGAGCAGTTCTTC
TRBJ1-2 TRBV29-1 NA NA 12 CSVAEREYGYTF TGCAGCGTTGCCGAGAGGGAGTATGGCTACACCTTC
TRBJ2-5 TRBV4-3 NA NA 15 CASSQGSYGAETQYF TGCGCCAGCAGCCAAGGCTCATATGGGGCTGAGACCCAGTACTTC
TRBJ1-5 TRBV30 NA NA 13 CAWSVQRDQPQHF TGTGCCTGGAGTGTACAAAGGGATCAGCCCCAGCATTTT
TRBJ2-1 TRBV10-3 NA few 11 CAISDSGEQFF TGTGCCATCAGTGACTCTGGGGAGCAGTTCTTC
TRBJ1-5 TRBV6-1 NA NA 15 CASSEAPGGNQPQHF TGTGCCAGCAGTGAAGCGCCAGGGGGCAATCAGCCCCAGCATTTT
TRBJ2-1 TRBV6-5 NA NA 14 CASSYNGPYNEQFF TGTGCCAGCAGTTATAATGGACCTTACAATGAGCAGTTCTTC
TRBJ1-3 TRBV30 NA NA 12 CAWGEALNTIYF TGTGCCTGGGGGGAGGCTTTAAACACCATATATTTT
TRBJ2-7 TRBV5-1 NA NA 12 CASSEGGYEQYF TGCGCCAGCAGTGAAGGTGGCTACGAGCAGTACTTC
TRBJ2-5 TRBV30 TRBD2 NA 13 CAWSWTSQETQYF TGTGCCTGGAGTTGGACTAGCCAAGAGACCCAGTACTTC
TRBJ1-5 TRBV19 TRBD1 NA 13 CATKGGPNQPQHF TGTGCCACCAAAGGGGGCCCGAATCAGCCCCAGCATTTT
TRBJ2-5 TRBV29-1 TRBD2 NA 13 CSVRSRGKETQYF TGCAGCGTCAGATCGCGGGGGAAAGAGACCCAGTACTTC
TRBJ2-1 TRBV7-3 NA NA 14 CASSLMGSYNEQFF TGTGCCAGCAGCTTAATGGGGTCCTACAATGAGCAGTTCTTC